This T cell receptor (beta chain) was documented in a study of shared clonotypes between healthy human individuals. This clone was counted a single time. Profiled with immunoSEQ multiplex PCR; TCRdb holds only in-frame clones, not every one. Among over a million clones, about 75% were seen once, and the ten largest hold roughly 1.4%. Trimming cost V 8 bases and J 3 bases, with 14 bases left between them. Germline V gives CDR1 MNHEY, CDR2 SVGAGI. This CDR3 comprises 13 residues. This TCR was recovered from a man in his late teens or twenties in good health. V is TRBV6-5 and J is TRBJ2-7; D not certain. The sequenced material came from memory CD4+ T cells sorted from blood. Stated subset: CD45RA-negative fraction. CDR3 in DNA: TGTGCCAGCCGAACGTTAGAGAACTACGAGCAGTACTTC. It codes for CASRTLENYEQYF.